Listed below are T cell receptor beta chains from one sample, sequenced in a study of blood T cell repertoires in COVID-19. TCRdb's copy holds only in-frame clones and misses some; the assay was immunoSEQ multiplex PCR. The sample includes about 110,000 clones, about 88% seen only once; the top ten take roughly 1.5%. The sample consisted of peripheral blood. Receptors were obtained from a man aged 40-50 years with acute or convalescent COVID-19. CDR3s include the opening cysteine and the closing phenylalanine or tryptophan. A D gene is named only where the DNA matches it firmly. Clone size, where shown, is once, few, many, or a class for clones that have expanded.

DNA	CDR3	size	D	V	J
TGTGCCAGCAGTGATAACGGGGGGGCCTCAGGAGAGACCCAGTACTTC	CASSDNGGASGETQYF	NA	TRBD2	TRBV2	TRBJ2-5
TGTGCCAGTAGTGGGGGCACGGTTTCCCGCACAGATACGCAGTATTTT	CASSGGTVSRTDTQYF	few	NA	TRBV19	TRBJ2-3
TGCAGCGTCGCATACCGGGACAGGGCCGGGGAGCTGTTTTTT	CSVAYRDRAGELFF	NA	TRBD1	TRBV29-1	TRBJ2-2
TGTGCCAGCAGTTTAGGCGGTTATAGCAATCAGCCCCAGCATTTT	CASSLGGYSNQPQHF	NA	NA	TRBV6-2/TRBV6-3	TRBJ1-5
TGTGCCAGCAGTTTTTTCGCCCCCAGATATCCGACAGAACCGAATGAAAAACTGTTTTTT	CASSFFAPRYPTEPNEKLFF	NA	NA	TRBV27	TRBJ1-4
TGTGCCAGCAGCAAGGGACAGAACTATGGCTACACCTTC	CASSKGQNYGYTF	NA	TRBD1	TRBV6-5	TRBJ1-2
TGCGCCAGCAGCCAAGTCGGAGGGCGGGGCGGGGAGCTGTTTTTT	CASSQVGGRGGELFF	once	NA	TRBV4-1	TRBJ2-2
TGTGCCAGCAGCCCTAGCCTAGGTAGCACAGATACGCAGTATTTT	CASSPSLGSTDTQYF	NA	NA	TRBV9	TRBJ2-3
TGTGCCAGCAGCTCGTACTTTAATGAGCAGTTCTTC	CASSSYFNEQFF	NA	NA	TRBV7-9	TRBJ2-1
TGTGCCAGCAGTACGGGACAGGGAAATTCACCCCTCCACTTT	CASSTGQGNSPLHF	NA	TRBD1	TRBV6-5	TRBJ1-6